This passage covers 5 T cell receptor beta chains from one sample sequenced in a study of shared clonotypes between healthy human individuals. The protocol was immunoSEQ multiplex PCR, while the TCRdb copy is restricted to in-frame clones and leaves out a portion. The sample holds about 800,000 clones; 95% to 97% are singletons and the top ten take less than 0.25%. CD45RO-negative, CCR7-selected cells formed the naive CD8 fraction, which excluded terminally differentiated effector memory CD45RA+ cells. What was sequenced was naive CD8+ T cells sorted from blood. These receptors originate from a young man in good health.

The chain is built from TRBV19 and TRBJ2-2, with D possibly being TRBD1 or TRBD2 (6 bases each). Trimming stripped 8 bases from V and 2 bases from J, with 21 bases between. Germline V gene lookup returns CDR1 LNHDA and CDR2 SQIVND (reference sequence). The CDR3 sequence is 17 residues long. The CDR3 DNA reads as TGTGCCAGTGTGCCCGGGGGCAACTACGAAAACACCGGGGAGCTGTTTTTT. Its protein is CASVPGGNYENTGELFF. Supplemented by reference TRBV19 and TRBJ2-2, the full variable domain reads DGGITQSPKYLFRKEGQNVTLSCEQNLNHDAMYWYRQDPGQGLRLIYYSQIVNDFQKGDIAEGYSVSREKKESFPLTVTSAQKNPTAFYLCASVPGGNYENTGELFFGEGSRLTVL.

The chain joins TRBV6-1 to TRBJ1-1, with D unresolved. This CDR3 is 15 amino acids long. Germline-derived CDR1 and CDR2 are MNHNS and SASEGT. V was trimmed by 2 bases and J by 2 bases, leaving 12 bases between them. DNA of the CDR3: TGTGCCAGCAGTGAATACGAGGCAACCAACACTGAAGCTTTCTTT. It codes for CASSEYEATNTEAFF.

The V call is TRBV5-1, the J call TRBJ1-2; D is uncertain. Germline loops: CDR1 SGHRS, CDR2 YFSETQ. Trimming took 0 bases from V and 3 from J, leaving 9 bases between them. This CDR3 is built from 14 residues. CDR3 nucleotide sequence: TGCGCCAGCAGCTTGGGAGGGTCGGACTATGGCTACACCTTC. Amino acids: CASSLGGSDYGYTF.

This chain joins TRBV14 and TRBJ2-7; possible D gene TRBD1, 6 bases. V was pared by 8 bases and J by 5 bases, with 13 bases between. This CDR3 spans 12 amino acids. In germline, CDR1 is SGHDN, CDR2 FVKESK. The DNA of the CDR3 is TGTGCCAGCGTCGGACAGCCCCACGAGCAGTACTTC. Its protein is CASVGQPHEQYF.

The chain couples TRBV25-1 to TRBJ1-1, with D maybe TRBD1 (5 bases). Trimming left V 6 bases short and J 5 bases short, with 13 bases between. The CDR3 loop spans 13 amino acids. Germline CDR1 is MGHDK and CDR2 is SYGVNS. CDR3 protein: CASSRAGWTEAFF. The CDR3 DNA sequence: TGTGCCAGCAGCAGAGCAGGGTGGACTGAAGCTTTCTTT.